This is a list of T cell receptor beta chains from one sample in a study of blood T cell repertoires in COVID-19. The method was immunoSEQ multiplex PCR; TCRdb's version includes in-frame clones alone and lacks a portion of them. The sample lists roughly 180,000 clones; less than 85% were seen once. The material sequenced was PBMCs or T cells enriched from blood (not recorded which). Receptors originate from a man in his sixties who had recovered from COVID-19. CDR3s include the opening cysteine and the closing phenylalanine or tryptophan. Each record gives: V gene, clone size, J gene, CDR3 protein. A clone size is listed for some rows: how often the clone was seen (once, few, many), or a class if it is expanded.

v_call: TRBV4-2
clone_size: once
j_call: TRBJ1-4
cdr3_aa: CASSQEGPKLFF

v_call: TRBV19
clone_size: few
j_call: TRBJ1-2
cdr3_aa: CASSPSGGSGYTF

v_call: TRBV28
clone_size: .
j_call: TRBJ2-5
cdr3_aa: CASRSLPGHRGETQYF

v_call: TRBV7-3
clone_size: once
j_call: TRBJ2-2
cdr3_aa: CASSLMPGQRGTGELFF

v_call: TRBV12-3/TRBV12-4
clone_size: .
j_call: TRBJ2-5
cdr3_aa: CASSSGRQETQYF

v_call: TRBV3-1/TRBV3-2
clone_size: .
j_call: TRBJ2-3
cdr3_aa: CASSQPGGDGTDTQYF

v_call: TRBV7-8
clone_size: once
j_call: TRBJ1-2
cdr3_aa: CASSLLSGYGYTF

v_call: TRBV5-1
clone_size: .
j_call: TRBJ1-1
cdr3_aa: CASSLVLPGENTEAFF

v_call: TRBV2
clone_size: .
j_call: TRBJ2-3
cdr3_aa: CASKLSGSRDTQYF

v_call: TRBV3-1/TRBV3-2
clone_size: .
j_call: TRBJ1-4
cdr3_aa: CASSAQEGNEKLFF

v_call: TRBV7-2
clone_size: .
j_call: TRBJ2-7
cdr3_aa: CASSVPGSPYEQYF

v_call: TRBV9
clone_size: .
j_call: TRBJ2-1
cdr3_aa: CASSVGLAGGKSEQFF

v_call: TRBV19
clone_size: .
j_call: TRBJ2-1
cdr3_aa: CASIPGGSNSYNEQFF

v_call: TRBV2
clone_size: .
j_call: TRBJ2-1
cdr3_aa: CASSGTWVNNEQFF

v_call: TRBV2
clone_size: .
j_call: TRBJ2-5
cdr3_aa: CASSEALAGVVGETQYF

v_call: TRBV7-6
clone_size: .
j_call: TRBJ1-2
cdr3_aa: CASSPQGIGYTF

v_call: TRBV4-1
clone_size: many
j_call: TRBJ1-3
cdr3_aa: CASSFEGQGKGNTIYF

v_call: TRBV9
clone_size: .
j_call: TRBJ2-7
cdr3_aa: CASSVQGGTGANEQYF

v_call: TRBV6-1
clone_size: medium-sized
j_call: TRBJ1-5
cdr3_aa: CASSEAHDSPKPQHF

v_call: TRBV5-5
clone_size: few
j_call: TRBJ1-2
cdr3_aa: CASNIQGTSRSYTF

v_call: TRBV30
clone_size: once
j_call: TRBJ2-1
cdr3_aa: CAWSVRSGGGLGEQFF

v_call: TRBV5-1
clone_size: .
j_call: TRBJ2-3
cdr3_aa: CASSLGRGLIRTDTQYF

v_call: TRBV2
clone_size: .
j_call: TRBJ2-5
cdr3_aa: CASLRERLAGVNGEETQYF

v_call: TRBV29-1
clone_size: .
j_call: TRBJ1-3
cdr3_aa: CSVEDGDYWGVGNTIYF

v_call: TRBV19
clone_size: .
j_call: TRBJ1-2
cdr3_aa: CASSTLRGLNHGYTF

v_call: TRBV28
clone_size: .
j_call: TRBJ1-1
cdr3_aa: CASRLPGQGAGGTEAFF

v_call: TRBV12-3/TRBV12-4
clone_size: .
j_call: TRBJ2-5
cdr3_aa: CASSLIGVETQYF

v_call: TRBV5-1
clone_size: .
j_call: TRBJ2-7
cdr3_aa: CASSRGPETNEQYF

v_call: TRBV28
clone_size: .
j_call: TRBJ1-4
cdr3_aa: CASRDNTGTDNEKLFF